Listed here are 18 T cell receptor beta chains from one sample, sequenced in a study of blood T cell repertoires in COVID-19. Sequenced by immunoSEQ multiplex PCR; TCRdb stores in-frame clones only, minus some. The data show about 250,000 clones, with 75% to 90% seen just once and approximately 2.5% held by the top ten. Sequenced: PBMCs or T cells enriched from blood (not recorded which). These receptors originate from a woman between 18 and 29 years old who had recovered from COVID-19.

The sample holds a few counts of this clone. The chain is built from TRBV3-1 (or the pseudogene TRBV3-2) and TRBJ1-1; 7 bases fit TRBD1. Per the germline V gene, CDR1 is LGHDT and CDR2 is YNNKEL (reference sequence). The ends lost 3 bases at V and 3 bases at J; junction bases unmatched: 7. CDR3 length: 15 residues. CDR3 in amino acids: CASSQSGGGHTEAFF. DNA for the CDR3: TGTGCCAGCAGCCAGTCGGGAGGGGGCCACACTGAAGCTTTCTTT.

The chain couples TRBV7-2 to TRBJ2-1, with 8 nucleotides matching TRBD2. V shed 1 base and J 6 bases; nucleotides not matched to a gene: 11. Germline CDR1 SGHTA, CDR2 FQGNSA. This CDR3 has 17 amino acids. Here the CDR3 DNA reads TGTGCCAGCAGCTTAGTCGGGACTAGTCTCGGGCTCAATGAGCAGTTCTTC. Its translation is CASSLVGTSLGLNEQFF.

The V and J genes are TRBV11-2 and TRBJ1-2; D ambiguous. The CDR3 runs to 12 residues. The V and J ends lost 4 bases and 8 bases respectively, with 11 bases between them. Germline V gives CDR1 SGHAT, CDR2 FQNNGV. The CDR3 protein is CASSSLGGGYTF. The CDR3 DNA sequence: TGTGCCAGCAGCTCCCTAGGCGGCGGCTACACCTTC.

The rearrangement joins TRBV4-1 to TRBJ1-1, with a weak D call TRBD1 (5 bases). The ends were cut back, 8 bases at V and 5 bases at J, with 12 bases in the middle. Germline V gene sequence: CDR1 MGHRA, CDR2 YSYEKL. This CDR3 is 12 amino acids long. The CDR3, as DNA: TGCGCCAGCGGATTTCAGGGAACTGAAGCTTTCTTT. It encodes CASGFQGTEAFF.

This chain uses TRBV2 with TRBJ1-2, with D uncertain. The CDR3 runs to 15 residues. Trimming cost V 2 bases and J 3 bases, with 13 bases left between them. Germline CDR1 is SNHLY and CDR2 is FYNNEI. The CDR3 DNA sequence: TGTGCCAGCAGTGAACTTCTCGGCGGGTACTATGGCTACACCTTC. Its translation is CASSELLGGYYGYTF.

This chain connects TRBV19 to TRBJ1-4, with 10 bases lining up with TRBD1. The V gene end was trimmed by 5 bases and the J gene end by 2 bases; junction bases not matched to a gene: 8. Per germline, CDR1 LNHDA and CDR2 SQIVND (reference sequence). The CDR3 length is 17 residues. CDR3 loop: CASSDDRGPATNEKLFF. In DNA form, the CDR3 reads TGTGCCAGTAGTGACGACAGGGGGCCTGCGACTAATGAAAAACTGTTTTTT.

CDR3 sequence (DNA): TGTGCCAGCTCACCATGGGGCGGTGAGGACACTGAAGCTTTCTTT. Translating it yields CASSPWGGEDTEAFF. The V and J genes are TRBV18 and TRBJ1-1; weak D call: TRBD1 (5 bases). Germline lookup yields CDR1 KGHSH and CDR2 LQKENI. The CDR3 loop spans 15 amino acids. V dropped 2 bases and J dropped 3 bases, with 13 bases sitting between them.

The chain joins TRBV6-1 to TRBJ2-7; D not resolved. Trimming stripped 1 base from V and 3 bases from J, with 13 bases between. The length of the CDR3 is 15 residues. Germline CDR1 and CDR2: MNHNS and SASEGT. In nucleotides, the CDR3 is TGTGCCAGCAGTGAAGTCCGGGTTATCGGCTACGAGCAGTACTTC. Translation gives CASSEVRVIGYEQYF.

This clone was seen only a few times. The chain couples TRBV10-3 to TRBJ1-2, with D possibly matching TRBD1 (6 bases). V gave up 2 bases and J gave up 1 base, with 11 bases separating them. Looked up from germline, CDR1 is ENHRY and CDR2 is SYGVKD. The CDR3 totals 15 residues. The DNA of the CDR3 is TGTGCCATCAGTGAGCGACAGGACCTTAACTATGGCTACACCTTC. Protein sequence: CAISERQDLNYGYTF.

This chain links TRBV14 with TRBJ1-2; D perhaps matches TRBD1 (5 bases). V dropped 2 bases and J dropped 5 bases, with 12 bases sitting between them. Germline V gene lookup returns CDR1 SGHDN and CDR2 FVKESK. The CDR3 sequence is 14 residues long. In DNA, the CDR3 is TGTGCCAGCAGCCAACAGGGTTCTTGGTATGGCTACACCTTC. Translating gives CASSQQGSWYGYTF.

The chain joins TRBV6-6 to TRBJ1-2; 9 bases align to TRBD1. The CDR3 is 14 amino acids. V was clipped by 7 bases and J by 8 bases; unmatched bases: 11. Germline loops: CDR1 MNHNY, CDR2 SVGAGI (reference sequence). As DNA, the CDR3 is TGTGCCAGCACCCTTAGACAGGGGGATCTCGGCTACACCTTC. It specifies CASTLRQGDLGYTF.

The chain has TRBV19 and TRBJ2-1; 12 bases align to TRBD2. The CDR3 consists of 15 residues. The germline V gene has CDR1 LNHDA and CDR2 SQIVND (reference sequence). The junction had 13 bases not matched to a gene; V was cut back by 7 bases and J by 12 bases. The CDR3 sequence is CASNTGTSGPRGQFF. For the CDR3, the DNA is TGTGCCAGTAACACCGGGACTAGCGGGCCCCGAGGGCAGTTCTTC.

The chain is built from TRBV9 and TRBJ1-2, with D perhaps matching TRBD1 (5 bases). Germline CDR1 and CDR2: SGDLS and YYNGEE. The CDR3 loop spans 14 amino acids. The ends were cut back, 2 bases at V and 3 bases at J, with 11 bases in the middle. CDR3 in amino acids: CASSVLVGDYGYTF. The CDR3 region has the DNA TGTGCCAGCAGCGTGTTAGTAGGGGACTATGGCTACACCTTC.

V gene TRBV5-6 combines with J gene TRBJ2-3, with 8 bases lining up with TRBD1. The V gene's germline CDR1 is SGHDT and CDR2 YYEEEE. The CDR3 runs to 14 residues. J lost 4 bases, V lost 0 bases, and 1 base had no gene match. In DNA form, the CDR3 reads TGTGCCAGCAGCTTGGCACAGGGGGCAGATACGCAGTATTTT. Its protein product is CASSLAQGADTQYF.

This clone appeared once. The chain couples TRBV18 to TRBJ2-5; no definite D call. The CDR3 is made up of 15 amino acids. Germline values: CDR1 KGHSH, CDR2 LQKENI. V was shortened by 5 bases and J by 5 bases, with 18 bases between the two germline ends. The CDR3 nucleotides read TGTGCCAGCTCAACAGCCGCCCTCTTGATCGAGACCCAGTACTTC. Translating gives CASSTAALLIETQYF. Full variable domain (rest looked up from reference TRBV18 and TRBJ2-5): NAGVMQNPRHLVRRRGQEARLRCSPMKGHSHVYWYRQLPEEGLKFMVYLQKENIIDESGMPKERFSAEFPKEGPSILRIQQVVRGDSAAYFCASSTAALLIETQYFGPGTRLLVL.

This clone was detected only once. The chain is built from TRBV10-3 and TRBJ2-7, with TRBD2 matching over 7 bases. Germline V lookup: CDR1 ENHRY, CDR2 SYGVKD. The V gene end was trimmed by 7 bases and the J gene end by 0 bases; junction bases not matched to a gene: 3. The CDR3 length is 13 residues. The DNA for the CDR3 is TGTGCCATCAAGGCTAGCGGCTCCTACGAGCAGTACTTC. Translating gives CAIKASGSYEQYF.

This chain links TRBV10-1 with TRBJ2-1, with D tentatively TRBD2 (6 bases). Germline V CDR1 and CDR2: WNHNN, SYGVQD (reference sequence). This CDR3 is built from 14 residues. V shed 2 bases and J shed 8 bases, with 13 bases lying between them. CDR3 region: CASSEATSLHEQFF. CDR3 DNA sequence: TGCGCCAGCAGTGAGGCTACTAGCCTACATGAGCAGTTCTTC.

A single count supports this clone. The genes are TRBV1 and TRBJ2-1; the D call TRBD2 from the table was never checked on the DNA. TRBV1 counts as a pseudogene. This CDR3 spans 17 amino acids. The CDR3 bases are TGCACCCGCCAGGAGCGGGCTAGCGGGAGCTCCTACAATGAGCAGTTCTTC. It is translated as CTRQERASGSSYNEQFF.